These 17 T cell receptor beta chains were sequenced from one sample in a study of glioma-infiltrating T cells after dendritic cell vaccination (dated by TCRdb to 2016 to 2017). The method was the immunoSEQ multiplex PCR assay. TCRdb holds this immuneACCESS table with in-frame rearrangements only. Some clones are missing; in checked studies, unresolved V genes explain under half, and the rest has no known cause. Within this sample are fewer than 60,000 clones, with roughly 90% of them counted one time only. 5.3% of the sample belongs to the ten largest clones. This specimen's time point label, interpreted: after dendritic cell vaccination, including at tumor progression/relapse. Specimen: blood, collected after dendritic cell vaccination. Receptor source: a human donor with glioblastoma.

V is TRBV29-1 and J is TRBJ2-5; the D gene is possibly TRBD2 (6 bases). The last part of the DNA fits TRBJ2-7 better; the J call may be wrong. The CDR3 extends over 13 amino acids. Per the germline V gene, CDR1 is SQVTM and CDR2 is ANQGSEA. The CDR3 DNA reads TGCAGCGTTGAAGCCGGAGGGAAATACGAGCAGTACTTC. Translated, it gives CSVEAGGKYEQYF.

This chain uses TRBV30 with TRBJ2-7; TRBD1 agrees at 7 bases. V was pared by 0 bases and J by 10 bases, with 3 bases of the junction left unmatched. The germline V gene has CDR1 GTSNPN and CDR2 SVGIG (reference sequence). CDR3 length equals 11 residues. In DNA form, the CDR3 reads TGTGCCTGGAGTGTTCGAGGGGGCCAGTACTTC. Protein product: CAWSVRGGQYF.

The chain recombines TRBV7-2 with TRBJ2-5, with D possibly TRBD1 on 5 matching bases. The germline V gene has CDR1 SGHTA and CDR2 FQGNSA. The length of the CDR3 is 14 residues. Trimming cost V 0 bases and J 6 bases, with 11 bases left between them. The CDR3 reads CASSLASPGQTQYF. CDR3 DNA sequence: TGTGCCAGCAGCTTAGCTTCCCCAGGGCAGACCCAGTACTTC.

The chain couples TRBV7-9 to TRBJ1-1; no reliable D call. Germline V gene sequence: CDR1 SEHNR, CDR2 FQNEAQ (reference sequence). V lost 2 bases to trimming and J lost 1 base, with 11 bases between them. CDR3 length: 15 residues. CDR3 coding DNA: TGTGCCAGCAGCTTAAGTTATCGGGGGAACACTGAAGCTTTCTTT. It encodes CASSLSYRGNTEAFF.

The rearrangement links TRBV6-6 to TRBJ1-2; 8 positions agree with TRBD1. Germline CDR1 MNHNY, CDR2 SVGAGI (reference sequence). V was pared by 5 bases and J by 5 bases, with 4 bases of the junction left unmatched. The CDR3 sequence is 13 residues long. In DNA form, the CDR3 reads TGTGCCAGCAGTCCTACAGGGGGGTATGGCTACACCTTC. Translated: CASSPTGGYGYTF.

The chain carries TRBV19 and TRBJ2-7; possible D gene TRBD1, 6 bases. CDR1 LNHDA and CDR2 SQIVND come from the germline V gene (reference sequence). The CDR3 is 15 residues long. The V gene lost 7 bases and the J gene lost 6 bases, with 22 bases spanning the gap. The CDR3 nucleotides are TGTGCCAGTACCAAACAGGGTTTAGGGCTTGGCGAGCAGTACTTC. It is translated as CASTKQGLGLGEQYF. Filled out from reference TRBV19 and TRBJ2-7, the complete variable domain reads DGGITQSPKYLFRKEGQNVTLSCEQNLNHDAMYWYRQDPGQGLRLIYYSQIVNDFQKGDIAEGYSVSREKKESFPLTVTSAQKNPTAFYLCASTKQGLGLGEQYFGPGTRLTVT.

The J gene is TRBJ2-7, the V gene TRBV27; D possibly corresponds to TRBD2 (6 bases). This CDR3 has 13 amino acids. V gave up 7 bases and J gave up 3 bases, with 13 bases separating them. The germline V gene encodes CDR1 MNHEY and CDR2 SMNVEV (reference sequence). The CDR3 sequence: CASKRVGVYEQYF. The CDR3 DNA sequence: TGTGCCAGCAAGCGGGTAGGGGTCTACGAGCAGTACTTC.

This rearrangement joins TRBV7-2 to TRBJ2-7, with TRBD2 as a possible D gene (6 bases). In germline, CDR1 is SGHTA, CDR2 FQGNSA. V was shortened by 8 bases and J by 2 bases, with 13 bases between the two germline ends. CDR3 length: 13 amino acids. The CDR3: CASQLALTYEQYF. The DNA for the CDR3 is TGTGCCAGCCAGCTAGCGTTAACCTACGAGCAGTACTTC.

The chain joins TRBV6-5 to TRBJ2-7; maybe TRBD1 (6 bases). V lost 4 bases, J lost 2 bases, and 15 bases lay in between. The CDR3 runs 15 residues. CDR1 is MNHEY, CDR2 SVGAGI, per germline. CDR3 amino acids: CASSSAGTPTYEQYF. The DNA for the CDR3 is TGTGCCAGCAGTTCAGCCGGGACACCTACCTACGAGCAGTACTTC.

The chain has TRBV20-1 and TRBJ1-1; possibly TRBD1 for D (5 bases). In germline, CDR1 is DFQATT, CDR2 SNEGSKA (reference sequence). There are 11 residues in the CDR3. Trimming shortened V by 8 bases and J by 6 bases, and 13 bases separated the two germline ends. Written as DNA, the CDR3 is TGCAGTACAGACAGCGCGTCTGAAGCTTTCTTT. It encodes CSTDSASEAFF.

This clone was seen only a few times. The chain links TRBV28 to TRBJ1-2; possibly TRBD1 for D (6 bases). This CDR3 comprises 13 residues. Trimming left V 6 bases short and J 5 bases short, with 13 bases between. Germline CDR1 and CDR2: MDHEN and SYDVKM. The CDR3 loop reads CASSRAGEYGYTF. The DNA for the CDR3 is TGTGCCAGCAGCAGGGCAGGGGAGTATGGCTACACCTTC.

This chain uses TRBV5-6 with TRBJ2-3; D is possibly TRBD2 (6 bases). V shed 3 bases and J shed 0 bases, with 17 bases lying between them. The V gene's germline CDR1 is SGHDT and CDR2 YYEEEE. This CDR3 region has 17 residues. The CDR3 DNA reads as TGTGCCAGCAGCTCTACCGGGAGTTATACTAGCACAGATACGCAGTATTTT. Translation: CASSSTGSYTSTDTQYF.

This chain connects TRBV28 to TRBJ1-1; TRBD1 is a possible D gene (5 bases). This CDR3 has 12 residues. Germline V gene lookup returns CDR1 MDHEN and CDR2 SYDVKM. The V and J ends lost 6 bases and 10 bases respectively, with 15 bases between them. CDR3 loop: CASRFTGGRAFF. In nucleotides, the CDR3 is TGTGCCAGCAGGTTTACAGGCGGCCGAGCTTTCTTT.

The V call is TRBV4-3, the J call TRBJ2-1; TRBD2 aligns across 11 bases. The germline V gene has CDR1 LGHNA and CDR2 YSLEER. V gave up 8 bases and J gave up 2 bases; unmatched junction bases: 8. The CDR3 length is 16 residues. This chain's CDR3 is CASLTSGIPPYNEQFF. CDR3 coding DNA: TGCGCCAGCTTGACTAGCGGGATCCCCCCCTACAATGAGCAGTTCTTC.

The chain joins TRBV9 to TRBJ2-2; D is perhaps TRBD2 (6 bases). The CDR3 length is 16 residues. The V end lost 6 bases, the J end lost 7 bases, and 22 bases lay between the germline ends. Germline assignment: CDR1 SGDLS and CDR2 YYNGEE. The CDR3 reads CASTPRGTLNNGELFF. CDR3 DNA: TGTGCCAGCACCCCGCGGGGAACCTTAAATAACGGGGAGCTGTTTTTT.

This clone occurred once. V usage is TRBV19 and J usage is TRBJ2-2; D ambiguous. This CDR3 has 14 amino acids. V lost 7 bases, J lost 0 bases, and 9 bases lay in between. Germline CDR1 LNHDA, CDR2 SQIVND (reference sequence). Written as DNA, the CDR3 is TGTGCCAGTAAGCTGCAATCGAACACCGGGGAGCTGTTTTTT. As protein: CASKLQSNTGELFF. Full variable domain (outside the CDR3, taken from reference TRBV19 and TRBJ2-2): DGGITQSPKYLFRKEGQNVTLSCEQNLNHDAMYWYRQDPGQGLRLIYYSQIVNDFQKGDIAEGYSVSREKKESFPLTVTSAQKNPTAFYLCASKLQSNTGELFFGEGSRLTVL.

The rearrangement uses TRBV7-3 and TRBJ2-2, with 7 bases aligning to TRBD2. V shed 5 bases, J shed 7 bases, and the junction held 7 bases outside the gene matches. This CDR3 is built from 14 residues. CDR1 is SGHTA and CDR2 is FQGTGA in the germline V gene. The DNA for the CDR3 is TGTGCCAGCAGCCCCTGGGGGGGAAGCGGGGAGCTGTTTTTT. This gives the protein CASSPWGGSGELFF.